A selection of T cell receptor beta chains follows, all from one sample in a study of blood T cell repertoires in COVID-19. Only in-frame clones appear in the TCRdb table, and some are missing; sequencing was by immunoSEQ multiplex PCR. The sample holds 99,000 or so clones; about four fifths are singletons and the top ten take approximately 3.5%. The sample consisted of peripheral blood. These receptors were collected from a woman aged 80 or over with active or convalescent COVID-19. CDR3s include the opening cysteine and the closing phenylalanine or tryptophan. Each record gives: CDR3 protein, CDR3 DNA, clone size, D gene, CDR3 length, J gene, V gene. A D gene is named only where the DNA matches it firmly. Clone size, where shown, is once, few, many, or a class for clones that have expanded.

CDR3 protein: CAIDRGIGGYEQYF
CDR3 DNA: TGTGCCATCGACAGGGGGATCGGGGGCTACGAGCAGTACTTC
clone size: NA
D gene: TRBD1
CDR3 length: 14
J gene: TRBJ2-7
V gene: TRBV10-3

CDR3 protein: CASKLNEQFF
CDR3 DNA: TGTGCCAGCAAACTCAATGAGCAGTTCTTC
clone size: NA
D gene: NA
CDR3 length: 10
J gene: TRBJ2-1
V gene: TRBV28

CDR3 protein: CASSLGAQSGNTIYF
CDR3 DNA: TGCGCCAGCAGCTTAGGGGCACAGTCTGGAAACACCATATATTTT
clone size: once
D gene: NA
CDR3 length: 15
J gene: TRBJ1-3
V gene: TRBV5-1

CDR3 protein: CASSRQGGVETQYF
CDR3 DNA: TGTGCCAGCAGCCGACAGGGTGGAGTGGAGACCCAGTACTTC
clone size: few
D gene: TRBD1
CDR3 length: 14
J gene: TRBJ2-5
V gene: TRBV7-9

CDR3 protein: CASSFLGQTLNTEAFF
CDR3 DNA: TGCGCCAGCAGCTTTCTCGGACAGACTTTGAACACTGAAGCTTTCTTT
clone size: NA
D gene: NA
CDR3 length: 16
J gene: TRBJ1-1
V gene: TRBV5-1

CDR3 protein: CASRFQYQETQYF
CDR3 DNA: TGTGCCAGCAGATTTCAGTACCAAGAGACCCAGTACTTC
clone size: few
D gene: NA
CDR3 length: 13
J gene: TRBJ2-5
V gene: TRBV28

CDR3 protein: CASSGQADYGYTF
CDR3 DNA: TGTGCCAGCAGCGGACAGGCGGACTATGGCTACACCTTC
clone size: NA
D gene: TRBD1
CDR3 length: 13
J gene: TRBJ1-2
V gene: TRBV6-5

CDR3 protein: CATSDSMGQKAFF
CDR3 DNA: TGTGCCACCAGTGATTCGATGGGGCAGAAAGCTTTCTTT
clone size: NA
D gene: NA
CDR3 length: 13
J gene: TRBJ1-1
V gene: TRBV24-1

CDR3 protein: CASAVDRHGYTF
CDR3 DNA: TGTGCTAGTGCCGTGGACAGGCATGGCTACACCTTC
clone size: NA
D gene: TRBD1
CDR3 length: 12
J gene: TRBJ1-2
V gene: TRBV12-5

CDR3 protein: CAGQGTIFSGNTIYF
CDR3 DNA: TGTGCCGGACAGGGGACCATTTTCTCTGGAAACACCATATATTTT
clone size: NA
D gene: TRBD1
CDR3 length: 15
J gene: TRBJ1-3
V gene: TRBV6-5

CDR3 protein: CASSQALAGGPTDTQYF
CDR3 DNA: TGTGCCAGCAGCCAGGCGCTAGCGGGGGGGCCGACAGATACGCAGTATTTT
clone size: NA
D gene: TRBD2
CDR3 length: 17
J gene: TRBJ2-3
V gene: TRBV4-2

CDR3 protein: CAISEGGAPNEKLFF
CDR3 DNA: TGTGCCATCAGTGAGGGGGGGGCCCCTAATGAAAAACTGTTTTTT
clone size: NA
D gene: NA
CDR3 length: 15
J gene: TRBJ1-4
V gene: TRBV10-3

CDR3 protein: CASSRKTGDGTQYF
CDR3 DNA: TGTGCCAGCAGCCGTAAGACGGGGGATGGGACCCAGTACTTC
clone size: once
D gene: NA
CDR3 length: 14
J gene: TRBJ2-5
V gene: TRBV5-4

CDR3 protein: CASSAQGFGELFF
CDR3 DNA: TGTGCCAGTAGTGCCCAGGGCTTCGGGGAGCTGTTTTTT
clone size: NA
D gene: NA
CDR3 length: 13
J gene: TRBJ2-2
V gene: TRBV19

CDR3 protein: CASSSPGLGSYEQYF
CDR3 DNA: TGTGCCAGCAGTTCGCCGGGACTAGGGTCCTACGAGCAGTACTTC
clone size: NA
D gene: TRBD2
CDR3 length: 15
J gene: TRBJ2-7
V gene: TRBV27

CDR3 protein: CASSEKWGTALRAQHF
CDR3 DNA: TGTGCCAGCAGTGAAAAATGGGGGACAGCTCTAAGGGCCCAGCATTTT
clone size: NA
D gene: TRBD1
CDR3 length: 16
J gene: TRBJ1-5
V gene: TRBV6-1

CDR3 protein: CASSFGTGGTNQPQHF
CDR3 DNA: TGTGCCAGCAGCTTTGGGACAGGGGGCACCAATCAGCCCCAGCATTTT
clone size: NA
D gene: TRBD1
CDR3 length: 16
J gene: TRBJ1-5
V gene: TRBV6-4

CDR3 protein: CASSLAGGEQYF
CDR3 DNA: TGTGCTAGCAGCTTAGCGGGAGGCGAGCAGTACTTC
clone size: NA
D gene: TRBD2
CDR3 length: 12
J gene: TRBJ2-7
V gene: TRBV7-7

CDR3 protein: CASSLPRTGLNTEAFF
CDR3 DNA: TGTGCCAGCAGCTTACCGAGGACAGGACTGAACACTGAAGCTTTCTTT
clone size: NA
D gene: TRBD1
CDR3 length: 16
J gene: TRBJ1-1
V gene: TRBV7-2

CDR3 protein: CASSFYQALSYEQYF
CDR3 DNA: TGTGCCAGCAGCTTTTACCAGGCCCTCTCCTACGAGCAGTACTTC
clone size: NA
D gene: NA
CDR3 length: 15
J gene: TRBJ2-7
V gene: TRBV5-6

CDR3 protein: CASSATGQSSYNEQFF
CDR3 DNA: TGTGCCAGCAGCGCAACGGGACAGAGCTCCTACAATGAGCAGTTCTTC
clone size: NA
D gene: TRBD1
CDR3 length: 16
J gene: TRBJ2-1
V gene: TRBV9

CDR3 protein: CASSYFEDSDYEQYF
CDR3 DNA: TGTGCCAGCAGTTACTTCGAGGACAGCGACTACGAGCAGTACTTC
clone size: NA
D gene: NA
CDR3 length: 15
J gene: TRBJ2-7
V gene: TRBV6-5

CDR3 protein: CASSFTKGAWGYTF
CDR3 DNA: TGTGCCAGCAGCTTCACGAAGGGGGCCTGGGGCTACACCTTC
clone size: NA
D gene: TRBD1
CDR3 length: 14
J gene: TRBJ1-2
V gene: TRBV5-5

CDR3 protein: CASNPIPGQNTEAFF
CDR3 DNA: TGCGCCAGCAACCCAATCCCGGGACAGAACACTGAAGCTTTCTTT
clone size: NA
D gene: NA
CDR3 length: 15
J gene: TRBJ1-1
V gene: TRBV5-1

CDR3 protein: CASSSVGVEVGGYTF
CDR3 DNA: TGTGCCAGCAGCAGTGTTGGGGTGGAGGTTGGGGGCTACACCTTC
clone size: NA
D gene: NA
CDR3 length: 15
J gene: TRBJ1-2
V gene: TRBV5-6

CDR3 protein: CASRAGSGSPLHF
CDR3 DNA: TGTGCCAGCAGGGCAGGGTCGGGTTCACCCCTCCACTTT
clone size: NA
D gene: NA
CDR3 length: 13
J gene: TRBJ1-6
V gene: TRBV6-5

CDR3 protein: CASSFGSGGEISTDTQYF
CDR3 DNA: TGTGCCAGCAGCTTCGGTAGCGGGGGGGAAATTAGCACAGATACGCAGTATTTT
clone size: NA
D gene: TRBD2
CDR3 length: 18
J gene: TRBJ2-3
V gene: TRBV5-4

CDR3 protein: CASSIPGAGGNYGYTF
CDR3 DNA: TGTGCCAGTAGTATTCCTGGGGCAGGGGGGAACTATGGCTACACCTTC
clone size: NA
D gene: TRBD1
CDR3 length: 16
J gene: TRBJ1-2
V gene: TRBV19

CDR3 protein: CASGLVPKNGGAFSGNTIYF
CDR3 DNA: TGTGCTAGTGGTTTGGTACCCAAAAATGGGGGGGCCTTCTCTGGAAACACCATATATTTT
clone size: NA
D gene: NA
CDR3 length: 20
J gene: TRBJ1-3
V gene: TRBV12-5

CDR3 protein: CASSFFGYGYTF
CDR3 DNA: TGTGCCAGCAGTTTCTTCGGCTATGGCTACACCTTC
clone size: NA
D gene: NA
CDR3 length: 12
J gene: TRBJ1-2
V gene: TRBV28

CDR3 protein: CASHLLGGQPLHF
CDR3 DNA: TGTGCCAGCCACTTATTAGGGGGACAACCCCTCCACTTT
clone size: NA
D gene: NA
CDR3 length: 13
J gene: TRBJ1-6
V gene: TRBV28